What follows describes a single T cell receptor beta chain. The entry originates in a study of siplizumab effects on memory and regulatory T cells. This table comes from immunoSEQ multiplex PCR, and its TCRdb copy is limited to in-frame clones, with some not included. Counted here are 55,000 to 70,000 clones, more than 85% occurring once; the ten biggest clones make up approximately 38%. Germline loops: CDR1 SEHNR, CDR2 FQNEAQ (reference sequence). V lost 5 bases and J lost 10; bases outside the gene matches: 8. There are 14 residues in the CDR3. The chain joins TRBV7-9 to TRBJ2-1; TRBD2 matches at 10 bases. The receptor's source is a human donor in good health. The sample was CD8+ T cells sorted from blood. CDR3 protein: CASSPSGRAVEQFF. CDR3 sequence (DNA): TGTGCCAGCAGCCCCAGCGGGAGGGCCGTCGAGCAGTTCTTC.